This T cell receptor (beta chain) was sequenced for a study of cytomegalovirus exposure and HLA in healthy donors. Whole-study results and caveats: Reportedly, diagnosis of cytomegalovirus status by the classifier showed high specificity and sensitivity.

This clone is a singleton in its sample. Its matching antigen is unknown. The method was immunoSEQ multiplex PCR; TCRdb's version includes in-frame clones alone and lacks a portion of them. The repertoire holds about 170,000 clones, with around nine tenths as singletons. CDR1 MNHNY and CDR2 SVGAGI come from the germline V gene (reference sequence). V lost 0 bases and J lost 3, with 9 bases in between. The CDR3 consists of 15 residues. This chain uses TRBV6-6 with TRBJ1-5, with D possibly TRBD1 on 5 matching bases. Material: PBMCs. The TCR sequence derives from a man younger than 30 in good health and CMV-seropositive. CDR3 amino acids: CASSYSKGHNQPQHF. The CDR3 region has the DNA TGTGCCAGCAGTTACTCGAAGGGGCACAATCAGCCCCAGCATTTT.